These 12 T cell receptor beta chains originate from one sample sequenced in a study of blood T cells in healthy people across ages. The authors ran a second PCR of about 6 to 11 cycles using a sample-barcoded 5' primer and a J-beta primer mix. Each CDR3 protein is one row after TCRdb ran MiXCR on the 5' RACE reads. Seen here are 1.8 million or so distinct CDR3 sequences, about 39% observed once, and the top ten hold 23%. Sample: blood. The receptors originated from a human donor in good health.

The DNA for the CDR3 is TGCAGTGCTAGAGATCCTGGCCCATCCTACGAGCAGTACTTC. This codes for CSARDPGPSYEQYF. The chain employs TRBV20-1 and TRBJ2-7; D is uncertain. Germline-derived CDR1 and CDR2 are DFQATT and SNEGSKA (reference sequence). This CDR3 is 14 amino acids long. The germline V and J ends were trimmed by 0 bases and 1 base, with 10 bases remaining between them.

This chain uses TRBV20-1 with TRBJ2-7; D is unresolved. The CDR3 loop spans 16 amino acids. The germline V gene encodes CDR1 DFQATT and CDR2 SNEGSKA (reference sequence). V lost 5 bases and J 4 bases, leaving 24 bases between the germline ends. The CDR3 sequence: CSAALTRSSMLYEQYF. CDR3 nucleotides: TGCAGTGCTGCATTAACACGGTCGTCGATGCTTTACGAGCAGTACTTC.

The chain has TRBV7-3 and TRBJ2-3; D is unresolved. Germline V CDR1 and CDR2: SGHTA, FQGTGA. V was cut by 5 bases and J by 0 bases, with 9 bases left in between. This CDR3 comprises 14 residues. In DNA, the CDR3 is TGTGCCAGCAGCGCGGAGTTTAGCACAGATACGCAGTATTTT. The encoded protein is CASSAEFSTDTQYF. Full variable domain (outside the CDR3, taken from reference TRBV7-3 and TRBJ2-3): GAGVSQTPSNKVTEKGKYVELRCDPISGHTALYWYRQSLGQGPEFLIYFQGTGAADDSGLPNDRFFAVRPEGSVSTLKIQRTERGDSAVYLCASSAEFSTDTQYFGPGTRLTVL.

This clonotype has ten or more counts. The chain is built from TRBV28 and TRBJ2-1, with D unresolved. The CDR3 consists of 14 residues. V was pared by 6 bases and J by 8 bases, with 17 bases between. Germline CDR1 reads MDHEN; CDR2 reads SYDVKM. As DNA, the CDR3 is TGTGCCAGCAGCCAGCACTCTGATGTAGATGAGCAGTTCTTC. It codes for CASSQHSDVDEQFF. Looking up the rest from reference TRBV28 and TRBJ2-1 gives the full variable domain: DVKVTQSSRYLVKRTGEKVFLECVQDMDHENMFWYRQDPGLGLRLIYFSYDVKMKEKGDIPEGYSVSREKKERFSLILESASTNQTSMYLCASSQHSDVDEQFFGPGTRLTVL.

J is TRBJ2-1 and V is TRBV20-1; D is undetermined. Germline loops: CDR1 DFQATT, CDR2 SNEGSKA (reference sequence). CDR3 size: 12 residues. The V gene lost 2 bases and the J gene lost 9 bases, with 11 bases spanning the gap. As DNA, the CDR3 is TGCAGTGCTAGAAGGATCGTGGGTGAGCAGTTCTTC. It translates to CSARRIVGEQFF.

This clonotype was counted at least ten times. V is TRBV7-2 and J is TRBJ2-7; 9 nucleotides match TRBD2. V lost 1 base and J lost 4; bases outside the gene matches: 5. The CDR3 runs 15 residues. The germline V gene has CDR1 SGHTA and CDR2 FQGNSA. The CDR3 is CASSLVAGASYEQYF. In DNA form, the CDR3 reads TGTGCCAGCAGCTTAGTAGCGGGGGCCTCATACGAGCAGTACTTC.

CDR3 in DNA: TGTGCCAGCAGCCAGGCGAGAAGGAACTATGGCTACACCTTC. This encodes CASSQARRNYGYTF. V usage is TRBV7-9 and J usage is TRBJ1-2; D remains ambiguous. Germline V gives CDR1 SEHNR, CDR2 FQNEAQ (reference sequence). Trimming left V 5 bases short and J 2 bases short, with 12 bases between. This CDR3 comprises 14 residues.

The sample holds many counts of this clonotype. The chain couples TRBV18 to TRBJ2-1; a weak D match, TRBD1 (5 bases). V dropped 2 bases and J dropped 6 bases, with 8 bases sitting between them. Per germline, CDR1 KGHSH and CDR2 LQKENI. The CDR3 runs 13 residues. The CDR3 loop reads CASSPTTGNEQFF. CDR3 nucleotide sequence: TGTGCCAGCTCACCAACTACAGGCAATGAGCAGTTCTTC. Looking up the rest from reference TRBV18 and TRBJ2-1 gives the full variable domain: NAGVMQNPRHLVRRRGQEARLRCSPMKGHSHVYWYRQLPEEGLKFMVYLQKENIIDESGMPKERFSAEFPKEGPSILRIQQVVRGDSAAYFCASSPTTGNEQFFGPGTRLTVL.

The gene calls are TRBV10-3 and TRBJ2-7, with 7 bases aligning to TRBD2. The CDR3 has 15 amino acids. Losses at the gene ends were 5 bases for V and 2 bases for J; bases not matched to a gene: 9. Per germline, CDR1 ENHRY and CDR2 SYGVKD. For the CDR3, the DNA is TGTGCCATCAGTCCCTCCCCGGGAGGAACCTACGAGCAGTACTTC. This gives the protein CAISPSPGGTYEQYF.

This clonotype was counted a single time. The chain employs TRBV7-8 and TRBJ2-3; 10 nucleotides align to TRBD1. J lost 6 bases, V lost 5 bases, and 17 bases had no gene match. In germline, CDR1 is SGHVS, CDR2 FQNEAQ. This CDR3 contains 18 residues. Here the CDR3 DNA reads TGTGCCAGCAGCCTAAGACACGGGACAGGGGTTCAGCTCGATACGCAGTATTTT. As protein: CASSLRHGTGVQLDTQYF.

The chain combines TRBV6-5 with TRBJ2-2; D call uncertain. V was pared by 8 bases and J by 7 bases, with 11 bases between. This CDR3 region has 12 residues. Germline V CDR1 and CDR2: MNHEY, SVGAGI. CDR3: CASGPLGGELFF. The CDR3 nucleotides read TGTGCCAGCGGCCCCTTGGGCGGGGAGCTGTTTTTT.

For this clonotype: The likely explanation is a read error, given a far larger clone one base away. The CDR3 DNA reads TGTGCCAGCAGCTTACACAGGGGAACAGATACGCAGTATTTT. It specifies CASSLHRGTDTQYF. The V gene is TRBV11-3, the J gene TRBJ2-3; TRBD1 matches at 7 bases. The CDR3 has 14 residues. Germline V lookup: CDR1 SGHNT, CDR2 YENEEA. J gave up 3 bases and V 2 bases, and 2 bases lay outside the gene matches.